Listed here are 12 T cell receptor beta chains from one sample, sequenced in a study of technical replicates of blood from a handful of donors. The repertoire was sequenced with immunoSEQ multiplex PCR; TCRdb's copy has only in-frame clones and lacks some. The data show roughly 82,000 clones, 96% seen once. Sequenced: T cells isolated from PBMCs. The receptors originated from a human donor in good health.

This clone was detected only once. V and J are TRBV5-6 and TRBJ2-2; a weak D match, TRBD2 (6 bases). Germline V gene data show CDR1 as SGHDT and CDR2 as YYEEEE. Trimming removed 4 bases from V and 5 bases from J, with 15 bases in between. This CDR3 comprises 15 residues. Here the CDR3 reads CASSPRTTFTGELFF. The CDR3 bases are TGTGCCAGCAGCCCCAGGACTACTTTTACCGGGGAGCTGTTTTTT.

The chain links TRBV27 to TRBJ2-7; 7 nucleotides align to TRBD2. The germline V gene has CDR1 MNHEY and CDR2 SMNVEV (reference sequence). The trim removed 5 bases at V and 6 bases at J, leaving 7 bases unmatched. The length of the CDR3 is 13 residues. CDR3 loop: CASSPTGLREQYF. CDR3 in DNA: TGTGCCAGCAGTCCGACGGGACTACGCGAGCAGTACTTC.

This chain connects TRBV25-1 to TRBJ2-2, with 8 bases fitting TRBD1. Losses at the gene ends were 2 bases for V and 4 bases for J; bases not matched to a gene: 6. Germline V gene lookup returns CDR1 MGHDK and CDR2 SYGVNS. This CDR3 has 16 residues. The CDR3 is CASSEVNRGSTGELFF. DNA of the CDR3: TGTGCCAGCAGTGAAGTAAACAGGGGGTCCACCGGGGAGCTGTTTTTT.

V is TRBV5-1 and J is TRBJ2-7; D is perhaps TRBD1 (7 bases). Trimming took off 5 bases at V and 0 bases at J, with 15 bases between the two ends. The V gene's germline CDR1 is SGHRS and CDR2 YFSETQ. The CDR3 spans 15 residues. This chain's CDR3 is CASSWAGQSSYEQYF. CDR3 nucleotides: TGCGCCAGCAGTTGGGCGGGACAGAGCTCCTACGAGCAGTACTTC.

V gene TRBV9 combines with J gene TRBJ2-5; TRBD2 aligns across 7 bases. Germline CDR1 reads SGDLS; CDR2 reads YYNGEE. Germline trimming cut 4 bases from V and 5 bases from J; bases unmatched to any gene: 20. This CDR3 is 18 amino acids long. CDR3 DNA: TGTGCCAGCAGCCCTCATCGGACTAGATTCCAAGGGAGGGAGACCCAGTACTTC. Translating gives CASSPHRTRFQGRETQYF.

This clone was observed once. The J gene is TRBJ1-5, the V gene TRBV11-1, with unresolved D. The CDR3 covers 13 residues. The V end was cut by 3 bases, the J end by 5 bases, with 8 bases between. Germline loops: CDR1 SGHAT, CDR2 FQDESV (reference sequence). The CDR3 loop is CASSFRRDQPQHF. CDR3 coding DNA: TGTGCCAGCAGCTTTAGGAGGGATCAGCCCCAGCATTTT.

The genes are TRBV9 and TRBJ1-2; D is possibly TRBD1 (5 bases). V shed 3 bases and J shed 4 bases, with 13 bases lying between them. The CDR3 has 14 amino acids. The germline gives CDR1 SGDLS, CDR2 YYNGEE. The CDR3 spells CASSASGSSYGYTF. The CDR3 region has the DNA TGTGCCAGCAGCGCATCAGGGTCGTCCTATGGCTACACCTTC.

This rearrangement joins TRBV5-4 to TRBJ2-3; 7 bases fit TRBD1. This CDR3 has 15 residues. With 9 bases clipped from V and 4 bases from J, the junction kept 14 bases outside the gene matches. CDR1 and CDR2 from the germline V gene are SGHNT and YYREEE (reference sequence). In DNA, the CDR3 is TGTGCCATCACCTCTAACAGGGGATCTGCAGATACGCAGTATTTT. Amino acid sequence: CAITSNRGSADTQYF.

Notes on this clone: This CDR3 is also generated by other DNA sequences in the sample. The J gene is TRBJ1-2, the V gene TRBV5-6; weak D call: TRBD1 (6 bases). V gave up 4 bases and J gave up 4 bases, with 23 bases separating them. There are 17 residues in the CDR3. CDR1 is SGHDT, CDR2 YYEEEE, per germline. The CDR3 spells CASSPIRKQGNTYGYTF. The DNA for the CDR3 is TGTGCCAGCAGCCCCATCCGAAAACAGGGAAACACCTATGGCTACACCTTC.

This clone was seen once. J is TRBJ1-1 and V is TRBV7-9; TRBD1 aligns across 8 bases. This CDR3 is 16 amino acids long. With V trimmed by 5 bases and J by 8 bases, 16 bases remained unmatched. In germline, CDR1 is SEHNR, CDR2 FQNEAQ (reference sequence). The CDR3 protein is CASSLRDRILLGEAFF. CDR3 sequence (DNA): TGTGCCAGCAGCCTCCGGGACAGGATCCTTTTGGGCGAAGCTTTCTTT.

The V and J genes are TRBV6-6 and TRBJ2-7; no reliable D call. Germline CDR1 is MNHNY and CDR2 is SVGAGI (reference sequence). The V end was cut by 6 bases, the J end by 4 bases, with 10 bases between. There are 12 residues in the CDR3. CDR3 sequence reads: CASSPGDYEQYF. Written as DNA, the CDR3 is TGTGCCAGCAGCCCAGGTGATTACGAGCAGTACTTC.

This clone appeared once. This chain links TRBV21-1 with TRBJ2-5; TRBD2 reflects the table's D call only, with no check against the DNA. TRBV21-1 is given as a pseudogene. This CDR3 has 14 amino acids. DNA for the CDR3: TGTGCCAGCAACGCCGGGAGCCACCAAGAGACCCAGTACTTC. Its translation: CASNAGSHQETQYF.